This entry describes one TCR beta chain. Its antigen is unidentified. This entry is derived from a study of cytotoxic CD8 clonotypes in ibrutinib-treated CLL. Background on the study: Median treatment time before response sampling was 12 months, range 6 to 36. Mean productive templates were approximately 230,000; mean productive rearrangements were over 80,000. Whole-study results and caveats: Clonality was elevated at ibrutinib response and had returned toward baseline at progression.

V lost 0 bases to trimming and J lost 7 bases; unmatched junction nucleotides: 9. The CDR3 runs 15 residues. Germline assignment: CDR1 MNHNY and CDR2 SVGAGI (reference sequence). The sequencing depth, 1 in 200,000 to 1 in 1 million T cells, was the target. Measured with immunoSEQ multiplex PCR; TCRdb has only the in-frame clones, and not every one. The table shows about 89,000 clones, with around 73% occurring only once. The receptor comes from a human donor with chronic lymphocytic leukemia. The V gene is TRBV6-6, the J gene TRBJ2-7, with 7 bases aligning to TRBD2. Material: PBMCs, obtained after 12 months of ibrutinib treatment. The CDR3 is CASSYSGTGGGEQYF. CDR3 sequence (DNA): TGTGCCAGCAGTTACTCGGGAACGGGGGGTGGTGAGCAGTACTTC.